The clone carrying this TCR beta chain was observed a single time. The V and J ends lost 0 bases and 6 bases respectively, with 12 bases between them. Germline CDR1 reads SGDLS; CDR2 reads YYNGEE. The CDR3 is made up of 14 amino acids. The sample comes from a study of blood T cell repertoires in COVID-19. Turning to the study itself: Researchers got acute and convalescent COVID-19 samples from the United States, Italy and Spain. Sources were T cells, B-cell-depleted T cells, or PBMCs; the material itself was cDNA or gDNA.

Per the original methods: Nucleated cell counts were estimated from reference gene primer amplification. Measured with immunoSEQ multiplex PCR; TCRdb has only the in-frame clones, and not every one. The V and J calls and clone size were taken over from that table, and D and trimming were inferred from the DNA. The table has roughly 320,000 clones, 90% seen once. Everyone who took part was roughly 18 to 89 years old, and they came from 20 to 25 US areas. The sequence derives from a woman under 40 who had been exposed to COVID-19. V is TRBV9 and J is TRBJ1-2; TRBD1 is a possible D gene (5 bases). The sample consisted of PBMCs or T cells enriched from blood (not recorded which). This CDR3 is CASSVDRGNHGYTF. CDR3 nucleotide sequence: TGTGCCAGCAGCGTAGATCGGGGGAATCATGGCTACACCTTC.